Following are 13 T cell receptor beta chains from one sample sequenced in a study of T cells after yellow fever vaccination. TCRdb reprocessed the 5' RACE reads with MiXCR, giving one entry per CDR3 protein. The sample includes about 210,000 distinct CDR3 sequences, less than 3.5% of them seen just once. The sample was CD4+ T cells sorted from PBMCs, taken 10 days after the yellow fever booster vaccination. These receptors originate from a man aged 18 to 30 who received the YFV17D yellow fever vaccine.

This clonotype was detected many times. Written as DNA, the CDR3 is TGTGCCAGCAGCCCCCGGGACTCGGACGCAGATACGCAGTATTTT. This gives the protein CASSPRDSDADTQYF. The rearrangement joins TRBV7-9 to TRBJ2-3; a possible D gene is TRBD2 (6 bases). There are 15 residues in the CDR3. CDR1 is SEHNR, CDR2 FQNEAQ, per germline (reference sequence). Trimming took off 5 bases at V and 4 bases at J, with 16 bases between the two ends.

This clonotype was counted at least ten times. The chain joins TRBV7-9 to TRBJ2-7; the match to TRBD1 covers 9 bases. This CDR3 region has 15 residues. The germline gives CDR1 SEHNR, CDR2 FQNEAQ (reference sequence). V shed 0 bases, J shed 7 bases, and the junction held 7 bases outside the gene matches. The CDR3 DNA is TGTGCCAGCAGCTTAGCGGGACAGGGACCTACAGAGCAGTACGTC. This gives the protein CASSLAGQGPTEQYV.

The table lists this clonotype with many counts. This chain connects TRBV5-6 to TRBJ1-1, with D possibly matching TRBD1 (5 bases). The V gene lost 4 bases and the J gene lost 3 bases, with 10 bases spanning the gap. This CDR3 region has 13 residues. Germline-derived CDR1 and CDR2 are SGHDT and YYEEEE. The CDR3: CASSVDIDTEAFF. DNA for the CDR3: TGTGCCAGCAGCGTGGACATTGACACTGAAGCTTTCTTT.

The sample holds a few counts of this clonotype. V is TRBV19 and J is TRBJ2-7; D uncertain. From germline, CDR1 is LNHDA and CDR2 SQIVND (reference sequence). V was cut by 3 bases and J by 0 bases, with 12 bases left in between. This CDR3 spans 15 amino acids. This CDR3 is CASSIGSWSSYEQYF. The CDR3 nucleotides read TGTGCCAGTAGTATCGGCAGCTGGAGCTCCTACGAGCAGTACTTC.

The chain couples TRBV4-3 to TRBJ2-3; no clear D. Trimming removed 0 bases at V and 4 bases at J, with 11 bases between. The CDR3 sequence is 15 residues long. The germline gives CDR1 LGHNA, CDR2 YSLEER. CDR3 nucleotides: TGCGCCAGCAGCCAAGATTTTGTGGGCTCAGATACGCAGTATTTT. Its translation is CASSQDFVGSDTQYF.

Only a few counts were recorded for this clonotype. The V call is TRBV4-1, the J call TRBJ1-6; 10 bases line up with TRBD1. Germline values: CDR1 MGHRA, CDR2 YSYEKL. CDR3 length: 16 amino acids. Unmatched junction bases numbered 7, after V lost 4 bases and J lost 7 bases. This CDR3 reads CASSRGQGVRNSPLHF. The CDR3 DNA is TGCGCCAGCAGCCGCGGACAGGGGGTAAGAAATTCACCCCTCCACTTT.

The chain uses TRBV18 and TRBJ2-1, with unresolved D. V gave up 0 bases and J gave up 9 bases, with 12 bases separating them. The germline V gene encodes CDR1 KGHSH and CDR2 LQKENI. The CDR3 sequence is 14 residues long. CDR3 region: CASSPPHSPGEQFF. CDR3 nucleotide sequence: TGTGCCAGCTCACCACCCCACAGCCCGGGTGAGCAGTTCTTC.

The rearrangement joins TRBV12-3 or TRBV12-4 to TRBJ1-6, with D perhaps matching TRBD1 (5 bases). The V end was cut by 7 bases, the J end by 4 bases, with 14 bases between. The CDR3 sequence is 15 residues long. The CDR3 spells CASNPRGQYNSPLHF. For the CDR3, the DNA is TGTGCCAGCAACCCCCGGGGCCAGTATAATTCACCCCTCCACTTT.

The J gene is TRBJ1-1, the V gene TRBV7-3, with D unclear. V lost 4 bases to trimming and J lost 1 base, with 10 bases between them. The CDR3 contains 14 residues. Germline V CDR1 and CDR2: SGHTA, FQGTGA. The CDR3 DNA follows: TGTGCCAGCAGCTCCCGACTGGGGAACACTGAAGCTTTCTTT. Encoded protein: CASSSRLGNTEAFF. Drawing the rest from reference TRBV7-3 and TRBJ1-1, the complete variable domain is GAGVSQTPSNKVTEKGKYVELRCDPISGHTALYWYRQSLGQGPEFLIYFQGTGAADDSGLPNDRFFAVRPEGSVSTLKIQRTERGDSAVYLCASSSRLGNTEAFFGQGTRLTVV.

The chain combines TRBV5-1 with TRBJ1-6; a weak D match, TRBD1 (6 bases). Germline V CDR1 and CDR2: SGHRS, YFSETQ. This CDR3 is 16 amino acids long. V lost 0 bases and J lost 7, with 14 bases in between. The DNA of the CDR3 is TGCGCCAGCAGCTTGGCACAGGGAGTTTACAATTCACCCCTCCACTTT. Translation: CASSLAQGVYNSPLHF.

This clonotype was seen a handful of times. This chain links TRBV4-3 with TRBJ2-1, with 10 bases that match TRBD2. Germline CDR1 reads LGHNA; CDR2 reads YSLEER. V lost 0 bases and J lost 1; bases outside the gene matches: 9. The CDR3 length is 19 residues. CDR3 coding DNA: TGCGCCAGCAGCCAAGATCTGGATAGCGGGGGGATTTCCTACAATGAGCAGTTCTTC. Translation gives CASSQDLDSGGISYNEQFF.

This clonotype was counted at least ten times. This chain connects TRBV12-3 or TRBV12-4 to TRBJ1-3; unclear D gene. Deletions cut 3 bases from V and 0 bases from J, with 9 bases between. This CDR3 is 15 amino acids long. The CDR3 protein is CASSLLRNSGNTIYF. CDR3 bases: TGTGCCAGCAGTTTGCTGCGGAACTCTGGAAACACCATATATTTT.

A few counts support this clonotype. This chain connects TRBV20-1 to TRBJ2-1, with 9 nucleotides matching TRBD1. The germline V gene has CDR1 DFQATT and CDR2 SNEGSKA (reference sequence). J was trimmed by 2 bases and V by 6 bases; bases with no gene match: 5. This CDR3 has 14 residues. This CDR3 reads CSAGRDRAYNEQFF. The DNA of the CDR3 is TGCAGTGCCGGCCGGGACAGGGCCTACAATGAGCAGTTCTTC.